Listed below are T cell receptor beta chains from one sample, sequenced in a study of blood T cell repertoires in COVID-19. Sequencing was performed with immunoSEQ multiplex PCR; in TCRdb, only in-frame clones are kept and a portion is missing. The table has 250,000 to 300,000 clones, roughly 90% seen once. The sequencing sample was made of PBMCs or T cells enriched from blood (not recorded which). The receptors here all came from a man in his forties or fifties who had recovered from COVID-19. Both conserved end residues are part of each CDR3. The order of the fields is clone size, V gene, D gene, J gene, CDR3 protein, CDR3 DNA. The D gene is left open where the match is weak. Clone size is stated in some rows and not others, as once, few, many or a class when expanded.

few	TRBV19	TRBD1	TRBJ2-7	CASTAQGDRVEQYF	TGTGCCAGTACCGCACAAGGGGACAGGGTCGAGCAGTACTTC
NA	TRBV3-1/TRBV3-2	TRBD1	TRBJ2-3	CASSPGTGVTDTQYF	TGTGCCAGCAGCCCCGGGACAGGGGTCACAGATACGCAGTATTTT
NA	TRBV11-3	NA	TRBJ2-5	CASSSGQIQETQYF	TGTGCCAGCAGCTCGGGACAAATACAAGAGACCCAGTACTTC
NA	TRBV5-5	NA	TRBJ1-1	CASSLVQIYTEAFF	TGTGCCAGCAGCTTGGTACAGATTTACACTGAAGCTTTCTTT
NA	TRBV5-1	NA	TRBJ2-5	CASSNPGTSQETQYF	TGCGCCAGCAGCAACCCCGGGACATCCCAAGAGACCCAGTACTTC
NA	TRBV20-1	NA	TRBJ2-1	CSASGAKEQFF	TGCAGTGCTAGTGGAGCTAAGGAGCAGTTCTTC
NA	TRBV6-4	TRBD2	TRBJ2-3	CASSDSPAGGPDTQYF	TGTGCCAGCAGTGACTCTCCAGCGGGGGGGCCGGATACGCAGTATTTT
NA	TRBV7-9	TRBD2	TRBJ2-7	CASSSWTSGNNEQYF	TGTGCCAGCAGCTCGTGGACTAGCGGTAATAACGAGCAGTACTTC
NA	TRBV18	NA	TRBJ2-5	CASSPGSGNSGETQYF	TGTGCCAGCTCACCGGGGTCGGGGAATTCGGGCGAGACCCAGTACTTC
NA	TRBV10-2	TRBD1	TRBJ1-5	CASSGDRNQPQHF	TGCGCCAGCAGTGGGGACAGAAATCAGCCCCAGCATTTT
NA	TRBV12-3/TRBV12-4	NA	TRBJ1-3	CASSSGAGNTIYF	TGTGCCAGCAGTTCAGGGGCTGGAAACACCATATATTTT
NA	TRBV9	TRBD1	TRBJ2-1	CASSVTGTGVDEQFF	TGTGCCAGCAGCGTTACCGGGACAGGGGTGGATGAGCAGTTCTTC
NA	TRBV3-1/TRBV3-2	NA	TRBJ1-3	CASSQDLQGGGNTIYF	TGTGCCAGCAGCCAAGACTTACAGGGCGGAGGAAACACCATATATTTT
NA	TRBV2	TRBD2	TRBJ2-1	CASSLSGGALDEQFF	TGTGCCAGCAGTCTTAGCGGGGGGGCTTTGGATGAGCAGTTCTTC
NA	TRBV11-1	TRBD1	TRBJ2-1	CASSHGQAFNEQFF	TGTGCCAGCAGCCATGGACAGGCGTTCAATGAGCAGTTCTTC